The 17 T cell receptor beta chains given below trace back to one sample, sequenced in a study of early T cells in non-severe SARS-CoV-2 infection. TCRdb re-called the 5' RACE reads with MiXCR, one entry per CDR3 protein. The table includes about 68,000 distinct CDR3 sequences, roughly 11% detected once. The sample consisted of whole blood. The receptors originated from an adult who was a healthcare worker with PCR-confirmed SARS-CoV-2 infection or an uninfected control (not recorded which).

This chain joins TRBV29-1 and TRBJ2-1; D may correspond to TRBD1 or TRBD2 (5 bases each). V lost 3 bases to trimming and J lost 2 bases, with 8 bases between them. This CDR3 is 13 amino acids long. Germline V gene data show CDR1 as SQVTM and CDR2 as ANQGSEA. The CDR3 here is CSVDGTTYNEQFF. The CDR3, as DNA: TGCAGCGTTGACGGGACCACCTACAATGAGCAGTTCTTC.

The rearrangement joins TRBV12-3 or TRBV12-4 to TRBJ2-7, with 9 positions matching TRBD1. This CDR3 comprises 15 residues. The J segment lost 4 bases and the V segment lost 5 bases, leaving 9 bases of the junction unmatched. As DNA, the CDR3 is TGTGCCAGCAGTGACCGGGACAGGGATTTTTACGAGCAGTACTTC. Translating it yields CASSDRDRDFYEQYF.

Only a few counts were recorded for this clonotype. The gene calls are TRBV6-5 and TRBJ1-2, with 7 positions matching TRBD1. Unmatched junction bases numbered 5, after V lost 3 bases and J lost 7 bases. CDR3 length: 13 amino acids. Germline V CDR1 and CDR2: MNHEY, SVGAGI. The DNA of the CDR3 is TGTGCCAGCAGTTATAACAGGGGAGGTGGCTACACCTTC. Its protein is CASSYNRGGGYTF.

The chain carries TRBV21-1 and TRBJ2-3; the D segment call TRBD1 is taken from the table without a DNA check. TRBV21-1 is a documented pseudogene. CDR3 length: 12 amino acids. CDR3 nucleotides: TGTGCCAGCAGCCCCCACGGGGGTACGCAGTTTTTT. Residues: CASSPHGGTQFF.

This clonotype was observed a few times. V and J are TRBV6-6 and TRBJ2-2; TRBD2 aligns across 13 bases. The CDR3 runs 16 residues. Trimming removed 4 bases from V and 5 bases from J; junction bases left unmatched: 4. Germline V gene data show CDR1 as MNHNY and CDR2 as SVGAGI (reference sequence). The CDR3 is CASSFRLAGGTGELFF. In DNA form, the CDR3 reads TGTGCCAGCAGTTTTCGACTAGCGGGAGGAACCGGGGAGCTGTTTTTT.

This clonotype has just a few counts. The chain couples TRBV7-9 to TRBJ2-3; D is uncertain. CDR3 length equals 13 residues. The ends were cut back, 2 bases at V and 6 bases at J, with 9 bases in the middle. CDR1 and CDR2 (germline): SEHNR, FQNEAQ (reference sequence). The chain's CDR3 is CASSLNHGDTQYF. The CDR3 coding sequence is TGTGCCAGCAGCTTAAACCACGGGGATACGCAGTATTTT.

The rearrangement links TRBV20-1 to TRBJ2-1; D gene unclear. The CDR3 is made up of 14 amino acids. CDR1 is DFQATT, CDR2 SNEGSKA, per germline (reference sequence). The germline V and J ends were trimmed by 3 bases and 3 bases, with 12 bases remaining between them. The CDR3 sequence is CSASGPQLYNEQFF. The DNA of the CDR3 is TGCAGTGCTAGTGGGCCGCAGCTCTACAATGAGCAGTTCTTC.

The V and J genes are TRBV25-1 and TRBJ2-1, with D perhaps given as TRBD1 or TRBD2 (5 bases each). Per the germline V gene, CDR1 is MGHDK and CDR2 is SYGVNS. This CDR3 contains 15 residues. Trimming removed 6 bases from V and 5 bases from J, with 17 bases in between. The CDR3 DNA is TGTGCCAGCAGGGCTCCGGGACCTCTAAACAATGAGCAGTTCTTC. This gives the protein CASRAPGPLNNEQFF.

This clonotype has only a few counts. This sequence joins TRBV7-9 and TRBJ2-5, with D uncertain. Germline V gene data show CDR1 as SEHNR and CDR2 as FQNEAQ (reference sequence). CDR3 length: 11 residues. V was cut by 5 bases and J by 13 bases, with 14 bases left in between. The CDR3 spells CASSPDFLVYF. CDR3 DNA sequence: TGTGCCAGCAGCCCCGACTTCTTGGTGTACTTC.

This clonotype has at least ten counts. CDR3 bases: TGTGCCAGCAGCCGCTCTTCAGGAGTATTCAGGACCGGGGAGCTGTTTTTT. Translated, it gives CASSRSSGVFRTGELFF. The rearrangement joins TRBV6-6 to TRBJ2-2; no reliable D call. The V and J ends lost 6 bases and 5 bases respectively, with 22 bases between them. CDR1 and CDR2 (germline): MNHNY, SVGAGI (reference sequence). This CDR3 has 17 amino acids.

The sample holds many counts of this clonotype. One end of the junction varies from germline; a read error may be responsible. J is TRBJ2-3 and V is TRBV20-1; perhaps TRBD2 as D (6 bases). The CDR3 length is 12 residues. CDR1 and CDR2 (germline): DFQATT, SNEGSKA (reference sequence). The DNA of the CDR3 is TGCAGTCCTAGGAGGGGAACAGATACGCAGTATTTT. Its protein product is CSPRRGTDTQYF.

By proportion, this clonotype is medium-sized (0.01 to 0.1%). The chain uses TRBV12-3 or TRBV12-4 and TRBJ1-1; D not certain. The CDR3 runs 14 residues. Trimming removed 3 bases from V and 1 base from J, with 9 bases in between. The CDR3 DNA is TGTGCCAGCAGTTTCGAGGCTCCGAACACTGAAGCTTTCTTT. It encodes CASSFEAPNTEAFF.

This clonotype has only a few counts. As DNA, the CDR3 is TGTGCCAGCAATCCGGGACAGGGGACTGGCTACACCTTC. Its protein product is CASNPGQGTGYTF. The J gene is TRBJ1-2, the V gene TRBV6-5; 10 positions match TRBD1. V was clipped by 7 bases and J by 7 bases; unmatched bases: 6. This CDR3 is built from 13 residues. Per the germline V gene, CDR1 is MNHEY and CDR2 is SVGAGI.

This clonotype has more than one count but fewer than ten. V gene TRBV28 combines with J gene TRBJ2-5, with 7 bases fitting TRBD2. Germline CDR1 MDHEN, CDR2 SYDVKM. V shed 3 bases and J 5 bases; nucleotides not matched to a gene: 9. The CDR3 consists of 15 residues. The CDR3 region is CASSFGGSGMETQYF. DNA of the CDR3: TGTGCCAGCAGTTTCGGCGGGAGCGGTATGGAGACCCAGTACTTC.

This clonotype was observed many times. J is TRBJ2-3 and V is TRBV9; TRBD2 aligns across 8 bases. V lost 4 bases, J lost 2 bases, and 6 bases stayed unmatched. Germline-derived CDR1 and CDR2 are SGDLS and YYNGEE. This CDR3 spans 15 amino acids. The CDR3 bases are TGTGCCAGCAGCCCACGGGAGGGGCTCACAGATACGCAGTATTTT. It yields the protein CASSPREGLTDTQYF. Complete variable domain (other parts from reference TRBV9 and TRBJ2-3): DSGVTQTPKHLITATGQRVTLRCSPRSGDLSVYWYQQSLDQGLQFLIQYYNGEERAKGNILERFSAQQFPDLHSELNLSSLELGDSALYFCASSPREGLTDTQYFGPGTRLTVL.

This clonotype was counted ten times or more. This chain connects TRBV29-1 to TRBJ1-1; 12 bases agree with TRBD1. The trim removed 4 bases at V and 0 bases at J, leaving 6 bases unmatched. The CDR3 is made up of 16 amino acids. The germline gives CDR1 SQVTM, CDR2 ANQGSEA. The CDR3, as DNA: TGCAGCGTTGCCGGGACAGGGGGCCTCATGAACACTGAAGCTTTCTTT. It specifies CSVAGTGGLMNTEAFF.

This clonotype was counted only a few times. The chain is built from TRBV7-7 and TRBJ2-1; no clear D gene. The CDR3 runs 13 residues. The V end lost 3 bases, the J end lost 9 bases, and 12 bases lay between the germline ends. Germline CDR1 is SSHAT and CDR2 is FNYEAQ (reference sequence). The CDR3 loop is CASSLGIGTEQFF. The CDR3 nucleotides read TGTGCCAGCAGCTTGGGGATTGGTACTGAGCAGTTCTTC.